These 16 T cell receptor beta chains came from one sample sequenced in a study of control samples from healthy donors and cancer patients (dated by TCRdb to about 2020). Receptor amplification or capture employed the immunoSEQ multiplex PCR assay. The clones in this table, taken by TCRdb from immuneACCESS, are in-frame only. Not every clone is retained; where verified, under half of the shortfall comes from an unresolved V gene, and the cause of the rest is unknown. Within this sample are about 96,000 clones, with approximately 95% of them counted one time only. About 7.3% of the sample belongs to the ten largest clones. Sequencing was done on a sample of blood. The receptors stem from a man aged 18 to 30 in good health.

The chain carries TRBV4-1 and TRBJ1-2, with 8 bases matching TRBD1. This CDR3 is built from 15 residues. Germline trimming cut 0 bases from V and 5 bases from J; bases unmatched to any gene: 5. Per the germline V gene, CDR1 is MGHRA and CDR2 is YSYEKL. The CDR3 bases are TGCGCCAGCAGCCAAGATCCAGGGGGCCGGTATGGCTACACCTTC. It specifies CASSQDPGGRYGYTF.

This clone was found once. The V call is TRBV5-6, the J call TRBJ2-7, with D perhaps assigned TRBD1 or TRBD2 (5 bases each). Trimming removed 2 bases from V and 0 bases from J, with 12 bases in between. Germline V CDR1 and CDR2: SGHDT, YYEEEE. This CDR3 contains 15 residues. CDR3 protein: CASSFRGDGSYEQYF. In DNA, the CDR3 is TGTGCCAGCAGCTTTCGGGGCGATGGCTCCTACGAGCAGTACTTC.

This chain connects TRBV6-6 to TRBJ1-1; TRBD1 is a possible D gene (6 bases). Trimming took off 2 bases at V and 0 bases at J, with 7 bases between the two ends. The CDR3 contains 14 residues. Germline V CDR1 and CDR2: MNHNY, SVGAGI (reference sequence). The CDR3 reads CASSYGTLNTEAFF. CDR3 in DNA: TGTGCCAGCAGTTACGGGACACTGAACACTGAAGCTTTCTTT.

V gene TRBV7-8 combines with J gene TRBJ1-2, with D perhaps matching TRBD1 (5 bases). The CDR3 totals 14 residues. Trimming cost V 4 bases and J 6 bases, with 15 bases left between them. Germline-derived CDR1 and CDR2 are SGHVS and FQNEAQ. CDR3 coding DNA: TGTGCCAGCAGCTCCCTAATTACGGGGGATGGCTACACCTTC. It yields the protein CASSSLITGDGYTF.

The chain employs TRBV27 and TRBJ1-2; 8 bases fit TRBD1. This CDR3 comprises 14 residues. Trimming took 2 bases from V and 4 from J; bases not matched to a gene: 3. CDR1 and CDR2 (germline): MNHEY, SMNVEV (reference sequence). CDR3 amino acids: CASSLRQGSYGYTF. The CDR3 nucleotides read TGTGCCAGCAGTTTAAGACAGGGGAGCTATGGCTACACCTTC.

CDR3 sequence reads: CSVGTAATNEKLFF. Here the CDR3 DNA reads TGCAGCGTAGGGACGGCCGCAACTAATGAAAAACTGTTTTTT. V and J are TRBV29-1 and TRBJ1-4, with D perhaps matching TRBD1 (5 bases). The CDR3 loop spans 14 amino acids. Germline values: CDR1 SQVTM, CDR2 ANQGSEA. Trimming pared 6 bases from V and 0 bases from J, leaving 11 bases between.

This clone came up once. The CDR3 DNA reads as TGCAGCGTTAAACTTGGGGGTCAGCCCCAGCATTTT. Translation gives CSVKLGGQPQHF. This chain uses TRBV29-1 with TRBJ1-5, with D maybe TRBD1 (5 bases). Germline CDR1 is SQVTM and CDR2 is ANQGSEA. The CDR3 runs to 12 residues. Trimming pared 5 bases from V and 6 bases from J, leaving 11 bases between.

V and J are TRBV10-2 and TRBJ2-5, with D perhaps TRBD1 or TRBD2 (6 bases each). CDR3 length: 17 amino acids. Trimming cost V 0 bases and J 0 bases, with 14 bases left between them. Germline lookup yields CDR1 WSHSY and CDR2 SAAADI. The CDR3 DNA is TGCGCCAGCAGTGAGTCGACGGGGGCTTCGTACCAAGAGACCCAGTACTTC. This codes for CASSESTGASYQETQYF.

The V and J genes are TRBV6-1 and TRBJ1-2; no firm D call. CDR1 MNHNS and CDR2 SASEGT come from the germline V gene. The CDR3 has 14 amino acids. V was shortened by 1 base and J by 4 bases, with 10 bases between the two germline ends. CDR3 residues: CASSEGAGGYGYTF. The CDR3 nucleotides are TGTGCCAGCAGTGAAGGCGCGGGAGGCTATGGCTACACCTTC.

The chain couples TRBV20-1 to TRBJ1-2; 8 bases are a match to TRBD1. The germline CDR1 and CDR2 sequences are DFQATT and SNEGSKA (reference sequence). The trim removed 5 bases at V and 7 bases at J, leaving 3 bases unmatched. This CDR3 has 11 amino acids. CDR3 nucleotides: TGCAGTGCTGGACAGGGCCCTGGCTACACCTTC. Translated: CSAGQGPGYTF.

The gene calls are TRBV7-2 and TRBJ1-2; possibly TRBD1 for D (5 bases). Germline-derived CDR1 and CDR2 are SGHTA and FQGNSA. Trimming removed 1 base from V and 7 bases from J, with 10 bases in between. The CDR3 runs to 13 residues. CDR3 residues: CASSLGGRVGYTF. The CDR3 DNA is TGTGCCAGCAGCTTAGGGGGACGGGTTGGCTACACCTTC.

The CDR3 nucleotides read TGTGCCAGCAGCTATGGGACGACTGGGATTTCACGAGTCTTCTATGGCTACACCTTC. It codes for CASSYGTTGISRVFYGYTF. The gene calls are TRBV7-2 and TRBJ1-2, with D possibly being TRBD1 (5 bases). Germline CDR1 SGHTA, CDR2 FQGNSA. V was shortened by 4 bases and J by 4 bases, with 28 bases between the two germline ends. The CDR3 runs to 19 residues. The full variable domain, in which reference TRBV7-2 and TRBJ1-2 provide the parts outside the CDR3, is GAGVSQSPSNKVTEKGKDVELRCDPISGHTALYWYRQSLGQGLEFLIYFQGNSAPDKSGLPSDRFSAERTGGSVSTLTIQRTQQEDSAVYLCASSYGTTGISRVFYGYTFGSGTRLTVV.

V usage is TRBV12-3 or TRBV12-4 and J usage is TRBJ2-1; 9 bases map to TRBD1. This CDR3 is built from 12 residues. This CDR3 reads CASGDRDNEQFF. The CDR3 nucleotides are TGTGCTTCAGGGGACAGGGACAATGAGCAGTTCTTC.

J is TRBJ2-2 and V is TRBV4-2; TRBD1 might be the D (7 bases). The CDR3 consists of 17 residues. Germline CDR1 and CDR2: LGHNA and YNFKEQ. V shed 0 bases and J shed 6 bases, with 17 bases lying between them. Here the CDR3 DNA reads TGTGCCAGCAGCCAAGAAGGTCCGACAGGGAGGCCCGGGGAGCTGTTTTTT. Protein sequence: CASSQEGPTGRPGELFF.

The V call is TRBV19, the J call TRBJ1-3, with D unresolved. The V and J ends lost 5 bases and 1 base respectively, with 15 bases between them. Germline CDR1 reads LNHDA; CDR2 reads SQIVND (reference sequence). CDR3 length equals 16 residues. As DNA, the CDR3 is TGTGCCAGTAGTGTCCCGGGGATCTATTCTGGAAACACCATATATTTT. Protein sequence: CASSVPGIYSGNTIYF. Combining the CDR3 with reference TRBV19 and TRBJ1-3 gives the whole variable domain DGGITQSPKYLFRKEGQNVTLSCEQNLNHDAMYWYRQDPGQGLRLIYYSQIVNDFQKGDIAEGYSVSREKKESFPLTVTSAQKNPTAFYLCASSVPGIYSGNTIYFGEGSWLTVV.

This chain joins TRBV4-1 and TRBJ1-1; D uncertain. The V end lost 4 bases, the J end lost 6 bases, and 18 bases lay between the germline ends. Per germline, CDR1 MGHRA and CDR2 YSYEKL. The CDR3 runs to 15 residues. CDR3 loop: CASSLQRVGSAEAFF. The CDR3 DNA reads as TGCGCCAGCAGCCTTCAAAGAGTTGGGTCGGCTGAAGCTTTCTTT.